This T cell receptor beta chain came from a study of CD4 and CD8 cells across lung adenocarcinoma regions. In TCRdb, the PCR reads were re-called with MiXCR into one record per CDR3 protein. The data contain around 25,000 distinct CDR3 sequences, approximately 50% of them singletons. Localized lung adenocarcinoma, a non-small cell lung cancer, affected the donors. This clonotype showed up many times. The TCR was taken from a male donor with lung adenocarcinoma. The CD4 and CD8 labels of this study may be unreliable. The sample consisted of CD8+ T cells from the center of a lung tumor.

The CDR3 region is CASTRGSGNEQFF. In DNA, the CDR3 is TGCGCCAGCACCCGGGGTAGCGGCAATGAGCAGTTCTTC. V gene TRBV10-2 combines with J gene TRBJ2-1, with D perhaps matching TRBD2 (6 bases). Trimming removed 7 bases at V and 6 bases at J, with 13 bases between. This CDR3 region has 13 residues. The germline V gene encodes CDR1 WSHSY and CDR2 SAAADI.